The 20 T cell receptor beta chains below were found in one sample sequenced in a study of T cell responses to AZD1222 COVID-19 vaccine. The table came from immunoSEQ multiplex PCR; TCRdb's copy has only in-frame clones and leaves some out. The data contain some 170,000 clones, just under 95% of them singletons. This specimen consisted of peripheral blood, obtained on day 0 of AZD1222 vaccination. These receptors were collected from an adult in good health.

The chain employs TRBV6-2 or TRBV6-3 and TRBJ1-1, with D unclear. The V end was cut by 5 bases, the J end by 5 bases, with 21 bases between. The CDR3 length is 16 residues. CDR1 is MNHEY and CDR2 is SVGEGT in the germline V gene. This CDR3 is CASSAHPPARTTEAFF. The CDR3 DNA sequence: TGTGCCAGCAGTGCACACCCGCCGGCCCGGACGACTGAAGCTTTCTTT.

The chain employs TRBV30 and TRBJ2-5; possible D gene TRBD2, 7 bases. The CDR3 runs to 13 residues. Germline values: CDR1 GTSNPN, CDR2 SVGIG (reference sequence). V was clipped by 4 bases and J by 4 bases, with 13 bases between them. CDR3 loop: CAWKWGGAETQYF. The CDR3 DNA sequence: TGTGCCTGGAAGTGGGGGGGGGCAGAGACCCAGTACTTC.

This chain links TRBV6-5 with TRBJ2-7, with D unclear. V shed 8 bases and J shed 5 bases, with 19 bases lying between them. CDR1 is MNHEY and CDR2 is SVGAGI in the germline V gene. The CDR3 has 14 residues. The CDR3 region is CASSPGSAFDEQYF. The CDR3 DNA reads as TGTGCCAGCTCTCCCGGGTCCGCTTTCGACGAGCAGTACTTC.

The V call is TRBV18, the J call TRBJ1-1; the D gene is possibly TRBD1 (6 bases). This CDR3 spans 13 amino acids. Trimming removed 3 bases at V and 5 bases at J, with 10 bases between. CDR1 is KGHSH, CDR2 LQKENI, per germline. The CDR3 nucleotides read TGTGCCAGCTCACCTGACAGGAGGACTGAAGCTTTCTTT. This encodes CASSPDRRTEAFF.

The chain couples TRBV18 to TRBJ1-1; the match to TRBD1 covers 10 bases. With V trimmed by 2 bases and J by 8 bases, 11 bases remained unmatched. The length of the CDR3 is 16 residues. Germline V lookup: CDR1 KGHSH, CDR2 LQKENI. The CDR3, as DNA: TGTGCCAGCTCACCATATCAGCCGGGACAGGGGACCGAAGCTTTCTTT. Translation: CASSPYQPGQGTEAFF.

This chain joins TRBV19 and TRBJ1-2; tentative D call: TRBD1 (6 bases). Trimming left V 4 bases short and J 4 bases short, with 10 bases between. The CDR3 loop spans 13 amino acids. Germline loops: CDR1 LNHDA, CDR2 SQIVND (reference sequence). DNA for the CDR3: TGTGCCAGTAGTACGCCGGGGGCCTATGGCTACACCTTC. Its protein product is CASSTPGAYGYTF. Combining the CDR3 with reference TRBV19 and TRBJ1-2 gives the whole variable domain DGGITQSPKYLFRKEGQNVTLSCEQNLNHDAMYWYRQDPGQGLRLIYYSQIVNDFQKGDIAEGYSVSREKKESFPLTVTSAQKNPTAFYLCASSTPGAYGYTFGSGTRLTVV.

The chain recombines TRBV2 with TRBJ2-4; D is undetermined. The CDR3 runs to 12 residues. Germline V gene lookup returns CDR1 SNHLY and CDR2 FYNNEI. Trimming removed 10 bases from V and 7 bases from J, with 14 bases in between. CDR3 loop: CATGNLGNIQYF. The CDR3 DNA sequence: TGTGCCACTGGGAACCTCGGGAACATTCAGTACTTC. The full variable domain, rest sourced from reference TRBV2 and TRBJ2-4, is EPEVTQTPSHQVTQMGQEVILRCVPISNHLYFYWYRQILGQKVEFLVSFYNNEISEKSEIFDDQFSVERPDGSNFTLKIRSTKLEDSAMYFCATGNLGNIQYFGAGTRLSVL.

The chain carries TRBV6-2 or TRBV6-3 and TRBJ1-1; 11 bases match TRBD1. The germline CDR1 and CDR2 sequences are MNHEY and SVGEGT. Losses at the gene ends were 0 bases for V and 5 bases for J; bases not matched to a gene: 5. This CDR3 has 16 residues. CDR3 protein: CASSYSWDRGWTEAFF. The CDR3 coding sequence is TGTGCCAGCAGTTACTCCTGGGACAGGGGGTGGACTGAAGCTTTCTTT.

This clone has only one observation. The genes are TRBV7-2 and TRBJ2-5; unclear D gene. This CDR3 is built from 13 residues. From germline, CDR1 is SGHTA and CDR2 FQGNSA. The V and J ends lost 2 bases and 2 bases respectively, with 6 bases between them. This CDR3 reads CASSLLRQETQYF. The CDR3, as DNA: TGTGCCAGCAGCTTACTACGGCAAGAGACCCAGTACTTC.

This clone was seen just once. The chain joins TRBV7-2 to TRBJ1-2, with 9 bases lining up with TRBD1. V shed 2 bases and J 4 bases; nucleotides not matched to a gene: 14. The CDR3 length is 18 residues. Germline V lookup: CDR1 SGHTA, CDR2 FQGNSA. The CDR3 region is CASSLRDGRGQGGYGYTF. Written as DNA, the CDR3 is TGTGCCAGCAGCTTACGGGATGGTAGGGGACAGGGCGGCTATGGCTACACCTTC. The variable domain in full, completed from reference TRBV7-2 and TRBJ1-2, reads GAGVSQSPSNKVTEKGKDVELRCDPISGHTALYWYRQSLGQGLEFLIYFQGNSAPDKSGLPSDRFSAERTGGSVSTLTIQRTQQEDSAVYLCASSLRDGRGQGGYGYTFGSGTRLTVV.

This clone was recorded once. The rearrangement uses TRBV19 and TRBJ2-7; 13 bases align to TRBD2. The CDR3 is made up of 17 amino acids. V lost 4 bases and J lost 2; bases outside the gene matches: 8. The germline V gene encodes CDR1 LNHDA and CDR2 SQIVND (reference sequence). DNA for the CDR3: TGTGCCAGTAGTACCCGGACTAGCGGGGGCCCCACCTACGAGCAGTACTTC. Translated: CASSTRTSGGPTYEQYF.

This chain joins TRBV6-5 and TRBJ2-1; 14 nucleotides match TRBD2. V shed 7 bases, J shed 8 bases, and the junction held 7 bases outside the gene matches. Germline V gene data show CDR1 as MNHEY and CDR2 as SVGAGI. The CDR3 contains 15 residues. CDR3 DNA sequence: TGTGCCAGCACGCGACTAGCGGGGGGGCAGTATGAGCAGTTCTTC. Its protein is CASTRLAGGQYEQFF.

The genes are TRBV11-3 and TRBJ1-4, with D unresolved. The CDR3 totals 13 residues. Germline V gene lookup returns CDR1 SGHNT and CDR2 YENEEA. V lost 0 bases and J lost 10, with 9 bases in between. The CDR3 nucleotides read TGTGCCAGCAGCTTAGAGGAGGGTCGAAAACTGTTTTTT. This codes for CASSLEEGRKLFF.

The chain has TRBV6-5 and TRBJ2-7; 10 positions agree with TRBD1. This CDR3 has 15 amino acids. The germline gives CDR1 MNHEY, CDR2 SVGAGI. J was trimmed by 5 bases and V by 5 bases; bases with no gene match: 9. The CDR3 protein is CASSRTGQGWNEQYF. DNA of the CDR3: TGTGCCAGCAGTCGAACGGGACAGGGGTGGAACGAGCAGTACTTC.

This CDR3 reads CASSSDGSYYGYTF. The CDR3 DNA reads as TGTGCCAGCAGCTCGGACGGCAGCTACTATGGCTACACCTTC. The rearrangement links TRBV5-5 to TRBJ1-2; D gene ambiguous. Germline CDR1 SGHKS, CDR2 YYEKEE (reference sequence). With 3 bases removed from V and 3 bases from J, the gap between germline ends came to 12 bases. The CDR3 covers 14 residues.

The chain links TRBV10-3 to TRBJ1-2; 8 positions match TRBD1. CDR1 and CDR2 (germline): ENHRY, SYGVKD. The J segment lost 4 bases and the V segment lost 2 bases, leaving 6 bases of the junction unmatched. This CDR3 is 15 amino acids long. In DNA form, the CDR3 reads TGTGCCATCAGTGAGGGACAGGGTCAGGGCTATGGCTACACCTTC. This gives the protein CAISEGQGQGYGYTF.

This clone was seen just once. The chain uses TRBV5-1 and TRBJ2-1; 11 bases agree with TRBD2. Germline-derived CDR1 and CDR2 are SGHRS and YFSETQ. The CDR3 runs to 13 residues. V was clipped by 7 bases and J by 7 bases; unmatched bases: 4. The CDR3 bases are TGCGCCAGCGGACTAGCGGGCGAAAATGAGCAGTTCTTC. Its translation: CASGLAGENEQFF.

The chain combines TRBV2 with TRBJ2-3; 7 bases fit TRBD1. The CDR3 is 14 amino acids. Germline values: CDR1 SNHLY, CDR2 FYNNEI. Trimming removed 10 bases from V and 0 bases from J; junction bases left unmatched: 7. The CDR3 loop reads CANLQGSSTDTQYF. The CDR3 coding sequence is TGTGCCAACCTACAGGGGAGCAGCACAGATACGCAGTATTTT.

This chain connects TRBV7-9 to TRBJ1-2; no clear D. Germline V gives CDR1 SEHNR, CDR2 FQNEAQ (reference sequence). This CDR3 contains 14 residues. Trimming removed 5 bases at V and 14 bases at J, with 24 bases between. CDR3 in DNA: TGTGCCAGCAGCAATACCGGGAGCCTCTATGTGTCTACCTTC. This sequence encodes CASSNTGSLYVSTF.

This sequence joins TRBV19 and TRBJ2-1; D remains unclear. Germline V gene lookup returns CDR1 LNHDA and CDR2 SQIVND (reference sequence). This CDR3 spans 13 amino acids. Trimming left V 4 bases short and J 5 bases short, with 9 bases between. The CDR3 protein is CASSRVQHNEQFF. CDR3 in DNA: TGTGCCAGTAGTAGGGTCCAGCACAATGAGCAGTTCTTC. The entire variable domain, with the rest obtained from reference TRBV19 and TRBJ2-1, is as follows: DGGITQSPKYLFRKEGQNVTLSCEQNLNHDAMYWYRQDPGQGLRLIYYSQIVNDFQKGDIAEGYSVSREKKESFPLTVTSAQKNPTAFYLCASSRVQHNEQFFGPGTRLTVL.